This TCR beta chain stems from a study of T cell clonality in common variable immunodeficiency. Notes on this clone: The antigen remains undetermined. The read halts 3 residues ahead of the CDR3 end, with the missing end drawn from the germline J gene.

Whole-study findings and limits: In common variable immunodeficiency, TCR beta chains reportedly carried fewer deletions and N-nucleotide insertions.

The CDR3 spans 14 residues. With 5 bases clipped from V and 6 bases from J, the junction kept 10 bases outside the gene matches. Germline CDR1 reads KGHSH; CDR2 reads LQKENI. This table comes from immunoSEQ multiplex PCR, and its TCRdb copy is limited to in-frame clones, with some not included. Recorded here are around 10,000 clones, none singletons. The sequenced sample consisted of peripheral blood mononuclear cells. The receptor's source is a human donor with common variable immunodeficiency. The rearrangement uses TRBV18 and TRBJ2-7; the match to TRBD2 covers 7 bases. The CDR3 is CASSAGVRVSEQYF. The DNA read from the CDR3 is TGTGCCAGCTCAGCGGGAGTAAGGGTTAGCGAG. The variable domain in full, with the rest retrieved from reference TRBV18 and TRBJ2-7, is NAGVMQNPRHLVRRRGQEARLRCSPMKGHSHVYWYRQLPEEGLKFMVYLQKENIIDESGMPKERFSAEFPKEGPSILRIQQVVRGDSAAYFCASSAGVRVSEQYFGPGTRLTVT.